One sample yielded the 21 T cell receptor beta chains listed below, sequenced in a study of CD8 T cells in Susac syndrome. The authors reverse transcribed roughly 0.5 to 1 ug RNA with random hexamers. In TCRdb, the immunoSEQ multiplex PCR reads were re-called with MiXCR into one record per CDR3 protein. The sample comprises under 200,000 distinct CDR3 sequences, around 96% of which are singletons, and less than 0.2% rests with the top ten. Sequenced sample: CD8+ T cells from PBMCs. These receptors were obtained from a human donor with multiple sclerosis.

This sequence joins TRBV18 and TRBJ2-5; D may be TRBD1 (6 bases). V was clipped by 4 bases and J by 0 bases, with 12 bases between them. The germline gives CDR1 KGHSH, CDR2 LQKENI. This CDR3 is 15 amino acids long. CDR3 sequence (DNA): TGTGCCAGCTCACGCCAGGGGCGATACCAAGAGACCCAGTACTTC. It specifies CASSRQGRYQETQYF.

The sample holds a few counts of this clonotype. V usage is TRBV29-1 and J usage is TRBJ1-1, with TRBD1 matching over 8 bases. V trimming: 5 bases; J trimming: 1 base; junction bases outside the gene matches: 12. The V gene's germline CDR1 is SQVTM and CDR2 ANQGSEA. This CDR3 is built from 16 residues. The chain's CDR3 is CSVQGLDRVWNTEAFF. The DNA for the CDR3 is TGCAGCGTTCAGGGTCTGGACAGGGTTTGGAACACTGAAGCTTTCTTT.

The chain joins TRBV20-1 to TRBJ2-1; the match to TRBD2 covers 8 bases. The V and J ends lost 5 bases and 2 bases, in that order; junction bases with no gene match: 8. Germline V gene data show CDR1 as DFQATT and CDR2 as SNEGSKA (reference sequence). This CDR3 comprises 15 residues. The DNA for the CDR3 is TGCAGTGCTTCCCCGCGAGCGGGGGCCTACAATGAGCAGTTCTTC. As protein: CSASPRAGAYNEQFF.

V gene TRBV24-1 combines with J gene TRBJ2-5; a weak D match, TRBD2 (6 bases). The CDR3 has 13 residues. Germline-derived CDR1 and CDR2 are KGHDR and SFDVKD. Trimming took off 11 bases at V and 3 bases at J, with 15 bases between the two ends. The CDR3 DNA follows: TGTGCCAGCCAACCTACGGGAGAAGAGACCCAGTACTTC. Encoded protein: CASQPTGEETQYF.

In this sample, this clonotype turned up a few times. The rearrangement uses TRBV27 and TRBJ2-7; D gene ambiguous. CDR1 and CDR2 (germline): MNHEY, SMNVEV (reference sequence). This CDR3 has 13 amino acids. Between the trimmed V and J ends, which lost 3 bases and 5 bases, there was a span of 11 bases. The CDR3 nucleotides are TGTGCCAGCAGTTTGGGCAGGCCGGACGAGCAGTACTTC. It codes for CASSLGRPDEQYF.

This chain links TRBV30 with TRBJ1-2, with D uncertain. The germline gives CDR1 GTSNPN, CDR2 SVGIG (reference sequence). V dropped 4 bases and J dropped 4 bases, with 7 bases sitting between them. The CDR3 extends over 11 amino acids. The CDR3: CAWTGSYGYTF. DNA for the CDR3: TGTGCCTGGACGGGGTCCTATGGCTACACCTTC.

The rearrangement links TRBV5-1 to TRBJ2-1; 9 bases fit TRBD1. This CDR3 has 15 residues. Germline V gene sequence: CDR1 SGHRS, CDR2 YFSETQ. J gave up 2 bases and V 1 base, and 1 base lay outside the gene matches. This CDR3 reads CASSLRTGAYNEQFF. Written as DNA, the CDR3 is TGCGCCAGCAGCTTGCGGACAGGGGCCTACAATGAGCAGTTCTTC.

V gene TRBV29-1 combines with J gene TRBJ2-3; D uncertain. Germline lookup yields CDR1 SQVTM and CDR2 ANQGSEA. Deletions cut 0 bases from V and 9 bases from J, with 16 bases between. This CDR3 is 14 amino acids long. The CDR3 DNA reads TGCAGCGTTGAAGATGCCCATAAGTCGGGCACGCAGTATTTT. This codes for CSVEDAHKSGTQYF.

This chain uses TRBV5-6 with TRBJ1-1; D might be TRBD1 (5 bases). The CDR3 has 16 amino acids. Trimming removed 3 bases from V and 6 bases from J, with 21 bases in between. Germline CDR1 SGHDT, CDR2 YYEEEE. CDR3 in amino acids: CASSWRVWTIGAEAFF. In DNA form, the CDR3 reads TGTGCCAGCAGCTGGAGAGTTTGGACAATCGGGGCTGAAGCTTTCTTT.

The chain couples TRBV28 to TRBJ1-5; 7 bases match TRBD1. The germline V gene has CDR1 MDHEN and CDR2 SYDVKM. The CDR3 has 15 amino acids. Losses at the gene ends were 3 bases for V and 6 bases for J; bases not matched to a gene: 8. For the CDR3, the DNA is TGTGCCAGCAGTTTGTACAGGGGAGTTGGTCAGCCCCAGCATTTT. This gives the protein CASSLYRGVGQPQHF.

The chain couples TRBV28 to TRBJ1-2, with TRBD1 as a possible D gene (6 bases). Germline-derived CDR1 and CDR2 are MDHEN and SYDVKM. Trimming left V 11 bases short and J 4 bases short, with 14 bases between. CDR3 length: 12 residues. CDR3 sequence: CADQDSVYGYTF. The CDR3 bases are TGTGCCGACCAGGACAGCGTCTATGGCTACACCTTC.

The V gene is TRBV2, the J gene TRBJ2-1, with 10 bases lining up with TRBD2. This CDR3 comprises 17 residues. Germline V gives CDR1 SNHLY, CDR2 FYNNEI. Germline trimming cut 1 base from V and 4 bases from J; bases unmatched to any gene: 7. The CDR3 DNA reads TGTGCCAGCAGTGAAGGGCTAGCGGGGGCCGCATACAATGAGCAGTTCTTC. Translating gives CASSEGLAGAAYNEQFF.

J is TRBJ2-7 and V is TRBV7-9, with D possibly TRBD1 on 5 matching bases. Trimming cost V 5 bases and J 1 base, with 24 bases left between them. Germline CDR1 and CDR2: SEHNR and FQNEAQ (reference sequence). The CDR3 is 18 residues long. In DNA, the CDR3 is TGTGCCAGCAGCCCCAAGCCGAGACAGCGCCTCGATTCCTACGAGCAGTACTTC. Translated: CASSPKPRQRLDSYEQYF.

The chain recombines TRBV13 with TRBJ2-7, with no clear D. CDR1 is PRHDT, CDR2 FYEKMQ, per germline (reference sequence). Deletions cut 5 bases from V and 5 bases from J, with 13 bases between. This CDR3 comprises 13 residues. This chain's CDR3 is CASSPEARNEQYF. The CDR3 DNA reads TGTGCCAGCAGCCCCGAGGCCAGGAACGAGCAGTACTTC.

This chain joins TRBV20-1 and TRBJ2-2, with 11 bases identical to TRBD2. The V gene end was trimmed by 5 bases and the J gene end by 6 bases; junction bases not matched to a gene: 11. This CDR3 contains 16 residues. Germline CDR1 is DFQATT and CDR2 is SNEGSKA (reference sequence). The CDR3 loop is CSAGGVAGGPSGELFF. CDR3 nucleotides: TGCAGTGCTGGCGGGGTAGCGGGGGGGCCCTCCGGGGAGCTGTTTTTT.

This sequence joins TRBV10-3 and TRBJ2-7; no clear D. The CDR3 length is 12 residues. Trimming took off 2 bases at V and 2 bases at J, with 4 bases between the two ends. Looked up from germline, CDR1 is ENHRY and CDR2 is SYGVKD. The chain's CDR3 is CAISEQAYEQYF. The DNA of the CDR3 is TGTGCCATCAGTGAGCAGGCCTACGAGCAGTACTTC.

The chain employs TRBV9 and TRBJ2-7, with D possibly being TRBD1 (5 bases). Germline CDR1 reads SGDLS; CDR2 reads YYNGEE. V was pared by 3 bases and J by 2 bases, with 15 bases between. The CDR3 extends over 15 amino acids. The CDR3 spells CASSADGASAYEQYF. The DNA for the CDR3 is TGTGCCAGCAGCGCAGATGGGGCTTCAGCCTACGAGCAGTACTTC.

The CDR3 region is CASSLTGVPYNEQFF. The CDR3 DNA is TGTGCCAGCAGTTTAACTGGGGTACCCTACAATGAGCAGTTCTTC. V is TRBV27 and J is TRBJ2-1; D is undetermined. This CDR3 region has 15 residues. Germline loops: CDR1 MNHEY, CDR2 SMNVEV (reference sequence). V lost 2 bases and J 2 bases, leaving 10 bases between the germline ends.

CDR3: CATSDTDRGGYEQYF. The CDR3 DNA is TGTGCCACCAGTGACACCGACAGGGGTGGGTACGAGCAGTACTTC. The rearrangement joins TRBV24-1 to TRBJ2-7; TRBD1 agrees at 8 bases. The CDR3 is made up of 15 amino acids. Germline lookup yields CDR1 KGHDR and CDR2 SFDVKD. After removal of 4 bases from V and 4 bases from J, the junction contained 8 bases not matched to a gene.

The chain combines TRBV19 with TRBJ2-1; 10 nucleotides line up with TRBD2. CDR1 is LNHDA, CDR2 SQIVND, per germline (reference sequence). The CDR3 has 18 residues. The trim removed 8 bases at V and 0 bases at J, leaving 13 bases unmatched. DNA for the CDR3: TGTGCCAGTGCGGGCCTAGCGGGAGACCCTAGCTCCTACAATGAGCAGTTCTTC. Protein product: CASAGLAGDPSSYNEQFF.

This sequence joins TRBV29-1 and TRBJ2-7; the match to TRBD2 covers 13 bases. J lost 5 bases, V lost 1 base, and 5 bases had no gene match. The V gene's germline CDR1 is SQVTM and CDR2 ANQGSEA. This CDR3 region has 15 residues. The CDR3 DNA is TGCAGCGTTGAAGGGACTAGCGGGAGTTACAACGAGCAGTACTTC. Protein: CSVEGTSGSYNEQYF.